This section outlines one TCR beta chain sequence together with its context. Its matching antigen is unknown. Extracted RNA was reverse transcribed, and the resulting cDNA served as sequencing template. Produced via immunoSEQ multiplex PCR; TCRdb's table is partial and in-frame only. The sample carries roughly 100,000 clones, roughly three fifths recorded once. This entry comes from a study of CD8+ T cells in alopecia areata. Study background: For 6 to 18 months, tofacitinib was taken, and 6 months off drug followed.

Per germline, CDR1 SGHTA and CDR2 FQGNSA. J gave up 6 bases and V 6 bases, and 13 bases lay outside the gene matches. The CDR3 is 16 residues long. Treatment meaning: oral pan-JAK inhibitor, 5-10 mg twice daily. Study-wide findings and caveats: Resident alphabeta T cells of normal skin are also sequenced in scalp samples. For baseline CD8+ expansion, any link to response stays uncertain with one nonresponder.

This material consisted of CD8+ T cells sorted from blood, taken at week 56, from a patient treated with tofacitinib. The receptor was derived from a human donor with alopecia areata. The V call is TRBV7-2, the J call TRBJ2-1; TRBD2 aligns across 8 bases. The CDR3: CASRLRWAGGLNEQFF. The CDR3 region has the DNA TGTGCCAGCAGACTACGCTGGGCGGGGGGACTCAATGAGCAGTTCTTC.